This TCR beta chain was retrieved from a study of cytomegalovirus exposure and HLA in healthy donors (dated by TCRdb to 2016 to 2017). Background on the whole study: In an earlier analysis of roughly 500 of the donors, less than 350 Gb of sequence data and some 100 million unique TCR beta sequences from roughly 190 million T cells were reported. Across about 380 genotyped donors of the cohort, an average of about 250,000 unique TCR beta nucleotide sequences per donor were sequenced, and roughly 20% of those sequences were non-productive. To predict cytomegalovirus infection status, the study brought together high-throughput TCR immunosequencing, statistical association of individual TCRs with disease status, and machine learning. Class I and class II HLA loci were covered by the typing at four-digit resolution. All discovery cohort repertoires had been generated using a single sequencing platform. About five DR-DQ haplotypes were treated as single units for association and clustering because of strong linkage in the cohort. The study used immunosequencing to profile the T cell repertoires of hundreds of subjects and linked those repertoires to cytomegalovirus serostatus. Typing coverage differed by locus: A, B, C, DRB1 and DQB1 were typed in roughly 620-630 donors, DQA1 in 500 to 550, DPA1 in around 580, and DPB1 in approximately 450. A later genetic analysis used genome-wide SNP genotypes for about 60% of the roughly 700 donors, treating that subset as a discovery cohort. To study patterns of TCR occurrence, a later analysis re-analyzed previously published TCR beta repertoires from several hundred donors and added high-resolution HLA genotyping. In addition to the first cohort of 650 to 800 subjects, a separate validation cohort of 120 different subjects was used. To decide whether each TCR beta V gene segment behaved as functional or pseudogenic, an earlier analysis of some 570 of the donors relied on high-throughput TCR beta sequencing. The study was designed to test whether signatures of past pathogen exposure could be identified by cataloging public T cell receptors. An early release that covered some 630 HLA-typed donors contained around 300 gigabases of sequencing data and 65 million to 100 million unique TCR sequences. Among the roughly 400 genotyped donors, approximately 82% belonged to the genetic ancestry cluster associated with self-reported Caucasian donors. Donor age, sex, ethnicity and CMV serostatus were compiled together with the repertoire data. Rather than using new phenotypic data, the later analysis identified candidate immune exposures from TCR beta sequences and from how often those sequences occurred across donors.

The library came from the immunoSEQ multiplex PCR assay. The multiplex PCR relied on a mix of 60 forward primers for TCR Vbeta segments and 13 reverse primers for TCR Jbeta segments. Amplification of the CDR3 region of rearranged TCR beta genes was performed with a multiplex PCR assay on genomic DNA. The amplified TCR beta libraries were sequenced on the Illumina HiSeq System as 87-base-pair reads. Per the source publication's procedure: Across the 500 to 750 repertoires, a later analysis counted some 80 million unique TCR beta chains, approximately 10 million of which were shared by at least two donors. Raw reads were error-corrected and collapsed into unique sequences with a nearest-neighbor algorithm that merged closely related sequences to remove PCR and sequencing errors. To assign V, D and J gene segments, CDR3 sequences were aligned to IMGT reference sequences. For a sequence to be retained, a match of at least six nucleotides to both a V gene segment and a J gene segment was required. Rearrangements were classified as productive when the CDR3 lacked stop codons and remained in frame with V and J, and all other rearrangements were classified as non-productive. Following IMGT convention, CDR3 was defined as the stretch from the second conserved V-encoded cysteine to the conserved J-encoded phenylalanine. Sequences without an unambiguous match to a single V gene segment were excluded from the earlier analysis of several hundred of the donors. In an earlier analysis of a few hundred of the donors, V segments were called functional above 56.7% productive rearrangements and were called segregating when the between-donor standard deviation exceeded 5%. To diagnose cytomegalovirus status from the catalog of TCR beta chain sequences, a statistical classification framework was built. A later analysis assigned V and J genes by comparing TCR nucleotide sequences with IMGT/GENE-DB human TR gene sequences. In a later analysis, CDR3 sequences and most-parsimonious VDJ recombination scenarios were assigned using the TCRdist pipeline. A later analysis defined each TCR beta chain by its CDR3 amino acid sequence plus V-gene family, and excluded reads lacking a unique V-gene family. To address suspected cross-contamination and a sequencing artifact, a later analysis removed 592 highly shared, low-generation-probability nucleotide sequences. For each public chain, a later analysis derived a clonal expansion index from normalized ranks of inferred template counts within each repertoire. Generation probabilities in a later analysis came from a VDJ recombination model fitted to out-of-frame rearrangements, and those results were checked against IGoR. Hypergeometric tests were used in a later analysis to score TCR-TCR, TCR-HLA and TCR-CMV co-occurrence, with a repertoire-size bias correction applied to the TCR pairs. A later analysis estimated false discovery rates by permuting HLA or CMV assignments 20 times. A later analysis grouped co-occurring TCRs with DBSCAN, adding TCRdist sequence similarity when clustering within HLA-allele-positive subsets. Co-occurrence clustering excluded repertoires with fewer than 30,000 or more than 120,000 public chains, plus five with anomalous nucleotide sharing. TCRdb took over this immuneACCESS table, retaining in-frame rearrangements with V and J assigned. Such tables are incomplete; in checked studies, under half of the missing clones stem from an unresolved V gene, and the remainder is unexplained. The V and J calls and clone size are taken from that table; D and trimming were inferred from the DNA. This sample comprises over 150,000 clones, 77% of them detected only once. Roughly 2.8% of the sample lies in the top ten.

General conclusions and limits of the study: HLA typing was unavailable for some donors at each locus, so association tests used only the typed subset. In both the original and validation cohorts, the classifier was reported to diagnose cytomegalovirus status with high specificity and sensitivity. Compared with the 666-donor mean, donors in an Asian-associated ancestry cluster had fewer N-insertions in productive TCRs, according to a later genetic analysis. Correlated functional status among segregating V segments might be attributable to linkage disequilibrium, but an unknown experimental factor could not be ruled out. According to a later analysis, most CMV-associated TCR beta chains appeared to be HLA-restricted, and the HLA associations seemed to be driven largely by CMV exposure. Several of the top co-occurrence clusters appeared to be linked to parvovirus B19, influenza, CMV and Epstein-Barr virus, according to a later analysis. Assigning TCR associations to individual alleles was difficult when HLA alleles, especially DR and DQ, strongly co-occurred. Roughly uniform sequencing depth across donors was assumed in presence/absence analyses, although this assumption may not hold. A later analysis found that HLA-associated TCR beta chains were more clonally expanded and had lower generation probabilities than equally common non-associated chains. A further reported finding was that TCR beta sequences accurately predicted the HLA-A and HLA-B alleles for most subjects in the first cohort. Because counts were too low, about 17 rarely observed V segments, including chromosome 9 orphons, were excluded from the earlier analysis of around 640 of the donors. In this cohort, only TCR beta chains were sequenced, and detectable features were limited by the absence of alpha or paired-chain data. Some IMGT-functional V segments, including TRBV6-2 and TRBV6-3, could not be distinguished by the 87-base-pair reads and were therefore excluded. At a false discovery rate of 0.05, a later analysis linked fewer than 20,000 TCR beta sequences to specific HLA alleles. The authors suggested that the approach could potentially be generalized to other disease states and immunological phenotypes. In a later genetic analysis, a missense DCLRE1C variant was associated with V-gene and J-gene trimming of TCR beta chains, and the association was replicated in an independent cohort. In the study, about 150 TCR beta chains were listed as associated with cytomegalovirus. CMV serostatus was the only immune exposure information available for the cohort. In vitro tests confirmed that three of the cytomegalovirus-associated TCR beta chains recognize cytomegalovirus antigens. In a later analysis, the rate of TCR association differed among HLA loci, with DRB1 alleles having the most associated TCRs and HLA-C alleles having the fewest. Across donors, most TCR sequences were observed very rarely, whereas some public TCRs were present in many individuals. Broadly in line with IMGT annotations, most TCR beta V segments showed up in productive rearrangements about 90% or about 30% of the time in an earlier analysis of roughly 590 of the donors. A cluster of highly shared sequence variants was judged likely to represent a technical artifact of the sequencing pipeline.

The cohort was made up of 666 healthy bone marrow donors. At the time of sampling, every cohort member was nominally healthy, though immune exposures that went unrecorded were likely present. The donor was CMV seropositive and was included in the group of 250 to 300 seropositive cohort members. A peripheral blood sample was collected from each donor, and TCR beta sequencing was performed on peripheral blood mononuclear cells. Genomic DNA was extracted from the blood cell samples with the Qiagen DNeasy Blood Extraction Kit. V trim: 5 bases; J trim: 1 base; unmatched bases: 6. Including the terminal cysteine and phenylalanine, the CDR3 comprises 16 residues. Only the CDR3 region is kept as DNA, spanning 48 bases read in frame from base 1. CDR1 and CDR2 are drawn from the germline V gene: SGHTA, FQGNSA. On this clone: What this receptor recognizes is not known. No much larger clone exists at a distance of one base, and base qualities are not known.

The rearrangement joined TRBV7-2 to TRBJ2-2, with 8 central nucleotides matching TRBD2. Sequenced: PBMCs. This clonotype originated in a woman between 40 and 55 years old in good health and CMV-seropositive. The sequenced DNA: TGTGCCAGCAGCCAACCGGGACTAGGGAACACCGGGGAGCTGTTTTTT. Its coded protein is CASSQPGLGNTGELFF.